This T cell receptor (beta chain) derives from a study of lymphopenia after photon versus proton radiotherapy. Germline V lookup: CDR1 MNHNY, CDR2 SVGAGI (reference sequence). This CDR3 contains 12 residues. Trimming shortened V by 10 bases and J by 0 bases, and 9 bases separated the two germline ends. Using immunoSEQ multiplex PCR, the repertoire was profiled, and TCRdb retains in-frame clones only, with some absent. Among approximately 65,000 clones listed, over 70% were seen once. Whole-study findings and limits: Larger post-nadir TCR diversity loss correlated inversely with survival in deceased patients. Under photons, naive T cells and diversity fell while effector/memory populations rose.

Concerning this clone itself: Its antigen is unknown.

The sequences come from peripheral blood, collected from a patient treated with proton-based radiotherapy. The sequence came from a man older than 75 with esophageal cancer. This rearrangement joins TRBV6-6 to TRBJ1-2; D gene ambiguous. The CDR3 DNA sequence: TGTGCCACCTCGAGAGCTAACTATGGCTACACCTTC. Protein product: CATSRANYGYTF.